The 3 T cell receptor beta chains reported below all come from one sample, sequenced in a study of high-grade serous ovarian cancer treatment subgroups. Measured with immunoSEQ multiplex PCR; TCRdb has only the in-frame clones, and not every one. The sample records 5,000 or so clones, 69% being singletons. Tumor samples were taken before definitive surgery or chemotherapy. The sample comprised tumor tissue. The source of these receptors is a human donor with high-grade serous ovarian cancer.

This clone has only a few counts. The rearrangement links TRBV6-1 to TRBJ1-2; 10 bases align to TRBD1. Trimming removed 7 bases from V and 7 bases from J; junction bases left unmatched: 6. Germline loops: CDR1 MNHNS, CDR2 SASEGT. The length of the CDR3 is 13 residues. The CDR3 region is CASTRDRGGGYTF. CDR3 DNA sequence: TGTGCCAGCACCCGGGACAGGGGAGGTGGCTACACCTTC.

This clone ranks as medium-sized. The chain joins TRBV2 to TRBJ1-1; the match to TRBD1 covers 8 bases. CDR3 length: 15 amino acids. Per the germline V gene, CDR1 is SNHLY and CDR2 is FYNNEI. After removal of 6 bases from V and 4 bases from J, the junction contained 10 bases not matched to a gene. This CDR3 is CASRPGQALGTEAFF. Here the CDR3 DNA reads TGTGCCAGCAGGCCGGGACAGGCGCTGGGCACTGAAGCTTTCTTT.

This sequence joins TRBV27 and TRBJ1-1; D is unclear. This CDR3 contains 14 residues. Trimming removed 4 bases at V and 0 bases at J, with 9 bases between. Germline loops: CDR1 MNHEY, CDR2 SMNVEV (reference sequence). The CDR3 reads CASSWRGMNTEAFF. CDR3 in DNA: TGTGCCAGCAGTTGGCGAGGTATGAACACTGAAGCTTTCTTT.